This T cell receptor (beta chain) was found in a study of cytomegalovirus exposure and HLA in healthy donors (TCRdb year 2017). Study-level background: An earlier analysis of 550 to 700 of the donors reported approximately 270 Gb of sequence data and some 120 million unique TCR beta sequences from roughly 180 million T cells. An early release covering 500 to 750 HLA-typed donors comprised approximately 300 gigabases of sequencing data and around 80 million unique TCR sequences. Of the roughly 400 genotyped donors, about 84% fell in the genetic ancestry cluster associated with self-reported Caucasian donors. The study was designed to test whether signatures of past pathogen exposure could be identified by cataloging public T cell receptors. The study used immunosequencing to profile the T cell repertoires of 670 or so subjects and linked those repertoires to cytomegalovirus serostatus. Along with the roughly 710-subject first cohort, a separate validation cohort of more than 90 different subjects was used. The study combined high-throughput TCR immunosequencing, statistical association of individual TCRs with disease status, and machine learning to predict cytomegalovirus infection status. In a later analysis, previously published TCR beta repertoires from several hundred donors were re-analyzed and high-resolution HLA genotyping was added so that TCR occurrence patterns could be studied. In the later analysis, no new phenotypic data were used to find candidate immune exposures; instead, reliance was placed on TCR beta sequences and their occurrence across donors. An earlier analysis of a few hundred of the donors applied high-throughput TCR beta sequencing to assess whether each TCR beta V gene segment acted as functional or pseudogenic. Donor age, sex, ethnicity and CMV serostatus were compiled together with the repertoire data. In a later genetic analysis, genome-wide SNP genotypes for about three fifths of the roughly 670 donors were used, and that subset was treated as a discovery cohort. Every repertoire in the discovery cohort had been generated on one and the same sequencing platform. Both class I and class II loci were covered by HLA typing, at four-digit resolution. The number of typed donors differed by locus: about 620-640 for A, B, C, DRB1 and DQB1; some 500 for DQA1; roughly 600 for DPA1; and 400 to 480 for DPB1. Four or five DR-DQ haplotypes were handled as single units for association and clustering, since linkage in the cohort was strong. Across 300 to 500 genotyped donors of the cohort, an average of approximately 200,000 unique TCR beta nucleotide sequences per donor were sequenced, and roughly a sixth of those sequences were non-productive.

The library was built by means of the immunoSEQ multiplex PCR assay. For the multiplex PCR, a mixture combining 60 forward primers for TCR Vbeta segments and 13 reverse primers for TCR Jbeta segments was used. Amplification of the CDR3 region of rearranged TCR beta genes was performed with a multiplex PCR assay on genomic DNA. Amplified TCR beta libraries were sequenced as 87-base-pair reads on the Illumina HiSeq System. The study's processing was this. In a later analysis, around 80 million unique TCR beta chains were counted across the approximately 640 repertoires, and roughly 11 million of these chains were shared by at least two donors. A nearest-neighbor algorithm error-corrected the raw reads and collapsed the reads into unique sequences, merging closely related sequences to remove PCR and sequencing errors. V, D and J gene segments were assigned by aligning CDR3 sequences to IMGT reference sequences. For a sequence to be retained, a match of at least six nucleotides to both a V gene segment and a J gene segment was required. Rearrangements were called productive when the CDR3 lacked stop codons and stayed in frame with V and J; all others were non-productive. CDR3 was defined by IMGT convention, running from the second conserved V-encoded cysteine to the conserved J-encoded phenylalanine. Sequences without an unambiguous match to a single V gene segment were excluded from the earlier analysis of a few hundred of the donors. In an earlier analysis of approximately 500 of the donors, a V segment was called functional when productive rearrangements were above 56.7%, and segregating when the standard deviation between donors exceeded 5%. A statistical classification framework was built to diagnose cytomegalovirus status from the catalog of TCR beta chain sequences. In a later analysis, TCR nucleotide sequences were compared against IMGT/GENE-DB human TR gene sequences so that V and J genes could be assigned. The TCRdist pipeline was used in a later analysis to assign CDR3 sequences and most-parsimonious VDJ recombination scenarios. In a later analysis, every TCR beta chain was defined by the combination of its CDR3 amino acid sequence and its V-gene family, and reads without a unique V-gene family were dropped. As a way to deal with suspected cross-contamination and a sequencing artifact, a later analysis dropped hundreds of nucleotide sequences that were highly shared and had low generation probability. In a later analysis, a clonal expansion index was calculated for each public chain from normalized within-repertoire ranks of inferred template counts. Generation probabilities in a later analysis came from a VDJ recombination model fitted to out-of-frame rearrangements, and those results were checked against IGoR. In a later analysis, hypergeometric tests were used to score TCR-TCR, TCR-HLA and TCR-CMV co-occurrence, with a repertoire-size bias correction applied to TCR pairs. A later analysis estimated false discovery rates by permuting HLA or CMV assignments 20 times. In a later analysis, co-occurring TCRs were grouped using DBSCAN, with TCRdist sequence similarity added in when clustering inside HLA-allele-positive subsets. For co-occurrence clustering, repertoires with fewer than 30,000 or more than 120,000 public chains were excluded, along with 5 or 6 repertoires with anomalous nucleotide sharing. The immuneACCESS repertoire file appears here via TCRdb, limited to in-frame rearrangements. These files lack a portion of the clones; in checked studies, under half of the deficit traces to unresolved V genes, and the cause of the others is not known. The V and J calls and clone size are taken from that table; D and trimming were inferred from the DNA. For this sample there are 110,000 to 150,000 clones; approximately 70% appear just once. The ten largest clones capture 1.6% of the sample.

A remark on this clone: The antigen it binds to is not known. Base qualities were left out, and no much larger clone turns up one base away.

In the germline V gene, CDR1 corresponds to SGHRS and CDR2 to YFSETQ. From the cysteine through the phenylalanine, the CDR3 covers 15 amino acids. The DNA shown is the 45-base CDR3, in frame from base 1. Trimming accounts for 4 bases at V and 5 bases at J, while the number of junction bases matched to no gene is 8. The cohort consisted of 670 or so healthy bone marrow donors. At the time of sampling, every cohort member was nominally healthy, though immune exposures that went unrecorded were likely present. The donor was CMV seronegative and was included in the group of 352 seronegative cohort members. A peripheral blood sample was collected from each donor, and TCR beta sequencing was performed on peripheral blood mononuclear cells. Genomic DNA was extracted from the blood cell samples with the Qiagen DNeasy Blood Extraction Kit. What the authors observed across the whole study: The authors suggested that the approach could potentially be generalized to other disease states and immunological phenotypes. Because HLA typing was unavailable for some donors at each locus, only the typed subset was used in association tests. Because counts were too low, 15 to 20 rarely observed V segments, including chromosome 9 orphons, were excluded from the earlier analysis of 587 of the donors. V-gene and J-gene trimming of TCR beta chains was associated with a missense DCLRE1C variant in a later genetic analysis, and the association was replicated in an independent cohort. In both the original and validation cohorts, the classifier was reported to diagnose cytomegalovirus status with high specificity and sensitivity. A few of the identified cytomegalovirus-associated TCR beta chains were confirmed in vitro to be specific for cytomegalovirus antigens. A cluster of highly shared sequence variants was judged likely to be a technical artifact of the sequencing pipeline. Linkage disequilibrium might explain the correlated functional status among segregating V segments, but an unknown experimental factor could not be ruled out. When HLA alleles, especially DR and DQ, strongly co-occurred, attributing TCR associations to individual alleles was difficult. Some IMGT-functional V segments, including TRBV6-2 and TRBV6-3, could not be distinguished by the 87-base-pair reads and were therefore excluded. In a later analysis, several top co-occurrence clusters were reported to appear linked to parvovirus B19, influenza, CMV and Epstein-Barr virus. In an earlier analysis of 587 of the donors, most TCR beta V segments appeared in productive rearrangements about 87% or about 30% of the time, broadly matching IMGT annotations. In a later analysis, TCR association rates were found to vary across HLA loci, with the most associated TCRs seen for DRB1 alleles and the fewest for HLA-C alleles. Across donors, most TCR sequences were observed very rarely, whereas some public TCRs were present in many individuals. CMV serostatus was the only immune exposure information available for the cohort. The cohort was sequenced for TCR beta chains only, and without alpha or paired-chain data the features that could be detected were limited. In a later analysis, HLA-associated TCR beta chains were found to be more clonally expanded and to have lower generation probabilities than equally common non-associated chains. According to a later genetic analysis, donors in an Asian-associated ancestry cluster had fewer N-insertions in productive TCRs than the approximately 670-donor mean. In a later analysis, 16,951 TCR beta sequences were associated with specific HLA alleles at a false discovery rate of 0.05. Roughly uniform sequencing depth across donors was assumed in presence/absence analyses, although this assumption may not hold. The study gave a list of roughly 150 TCR beta chains associated with cytomegalovirus. A further reported finding was that TCR beta sequences accurately predicted the HLA-A and HLA-B alleles for most subjects in the first cohort. A later analysis found that most CMV-associated TCR beta chains appeared HLA-restricted, with HLA associations seemingly driven largely by CMV exposure.

Input material: PBMCs. The rearranged segments are TRBV5-1 and TRBJ2-3, and TRBD2 aligns with 9 junction nucleotides. This clonotype was sampled from a woman aged 30 to 39 in good health and CMV-seronegative. The DNA sequence reads TGCGCCAGCAGCCCATTTAGCGGGAGTAAAGATACGCAGTATTTT. Protein translation: CASSPFSGSKDTQYF.